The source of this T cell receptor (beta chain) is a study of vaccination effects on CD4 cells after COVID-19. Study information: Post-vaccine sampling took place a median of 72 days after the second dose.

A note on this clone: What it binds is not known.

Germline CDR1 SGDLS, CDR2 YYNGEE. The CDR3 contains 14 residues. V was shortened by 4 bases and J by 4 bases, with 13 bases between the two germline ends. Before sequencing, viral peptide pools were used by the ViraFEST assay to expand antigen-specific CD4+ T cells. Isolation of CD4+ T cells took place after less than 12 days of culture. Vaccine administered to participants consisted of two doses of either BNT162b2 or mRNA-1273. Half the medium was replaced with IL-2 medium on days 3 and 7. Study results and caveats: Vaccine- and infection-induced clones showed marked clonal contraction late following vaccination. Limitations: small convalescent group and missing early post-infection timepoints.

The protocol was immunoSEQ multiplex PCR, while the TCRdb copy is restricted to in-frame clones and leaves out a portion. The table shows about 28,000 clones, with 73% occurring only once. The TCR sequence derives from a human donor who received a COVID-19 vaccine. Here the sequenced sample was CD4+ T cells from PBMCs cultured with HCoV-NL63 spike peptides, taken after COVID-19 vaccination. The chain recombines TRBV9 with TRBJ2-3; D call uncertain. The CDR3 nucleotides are TGTGCCAGCAGCCATGCCAGCGAAGCAGATACGCAGTATTTT. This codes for CASSHASEADTQYF.